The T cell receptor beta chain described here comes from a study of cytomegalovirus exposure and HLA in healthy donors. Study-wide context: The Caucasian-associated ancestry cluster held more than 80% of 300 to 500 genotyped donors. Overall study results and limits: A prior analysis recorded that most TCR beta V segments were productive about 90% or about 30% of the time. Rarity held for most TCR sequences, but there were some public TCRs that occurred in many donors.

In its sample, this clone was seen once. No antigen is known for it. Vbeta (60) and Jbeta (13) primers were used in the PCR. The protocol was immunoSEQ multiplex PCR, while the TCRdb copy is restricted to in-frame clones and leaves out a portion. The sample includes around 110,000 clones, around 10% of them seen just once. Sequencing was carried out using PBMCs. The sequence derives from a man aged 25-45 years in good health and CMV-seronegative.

CDR3 sequence (DNA): TGCGCCAGCAGCCAAGCAGTCCCGGGACAGGGGGTTGGGGAGCAGTACTTC. Translated: CASSQAVPGQGVGEQYF. The chain recombines TRBV4-3 with TRBJ2-5; TRBD1 matches 11 bases. The CDR3 is 17 residues long. Germline V CDR1 and CDR2: LGHNA, YSLEER. The junction had 15 bases not matched to a gene; V was cut back by 1 base and J by 11 bases.